A single T cell receptor (beta chain) is shown here with its context. Its antigen is not identified. Measured with immunoSEQ multiplex PCR; TCRdb has only the in-frame clones, and not every one. The sample gives some 11,000 clones, less than 90% of which show up once; more than 14% is in the top ten. V gave up 5 bases and J gave up 1 base; unmatched junction bases: 7. The V gene's germline CDR1 is LNHDA and CDR2 SQIVND (reference sequence). This CDR3 has 16 residues. These data originate in a study of OX40 agonist ivuxolimab in advanced cancers. Study-wide results and caveats: In general, CD8+ T cells held more expanded clones than CD4+ did, on average. Low clonal expansion, among the lowest seen, marked partial responders at 0.1-3.0 mg/kg. The antigen specificity of the peripheral T cells (those that were expanded) was not determined.

The chain is built from TRBV19 and TRBJ2-7; 11 nucleotides match TRBD2. This sequence originates from an adult with an advanced solid tumor such as melanoma, head and neck, liver or kidney cancer. The input for sequencing was CD4+ or CD8+ T cells sorted from blood, taken in a trial of the OX40 agonist ivuxolimab. CDR3 amino acids: CASSASGTSGSYEQYF. As DNA, the CDR3 is TGTGCCAGTAGTGCGTCCGGGACTAGCGGTTCCTACGAGCAGTACTTC.